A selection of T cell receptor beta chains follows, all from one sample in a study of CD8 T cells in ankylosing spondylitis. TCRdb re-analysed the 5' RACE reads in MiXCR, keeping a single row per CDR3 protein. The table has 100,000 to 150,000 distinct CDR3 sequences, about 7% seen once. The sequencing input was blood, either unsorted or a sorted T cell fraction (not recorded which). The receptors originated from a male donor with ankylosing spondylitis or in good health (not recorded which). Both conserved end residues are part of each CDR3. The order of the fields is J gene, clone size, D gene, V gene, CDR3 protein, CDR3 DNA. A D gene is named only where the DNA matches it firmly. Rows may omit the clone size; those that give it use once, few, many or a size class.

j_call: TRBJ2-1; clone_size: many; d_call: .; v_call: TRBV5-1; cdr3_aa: CASSFIGYNEQFF; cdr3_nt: TGCGCCAGCAGCTTCATAGGATACAATGAGCAGTTCTTC
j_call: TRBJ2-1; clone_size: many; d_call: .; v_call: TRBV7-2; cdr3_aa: CASSLDPSYNEQFF; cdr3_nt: TGTGCCAGCAGCTTAGATCCCAGTTACAATGAGCAGTTCTTC
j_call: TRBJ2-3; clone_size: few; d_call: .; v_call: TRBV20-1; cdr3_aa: CSARGSLGTDTQYF; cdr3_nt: TGCAGTGCTAGAGGGTCCCTTGGGACAGATACGCAGTATTTT
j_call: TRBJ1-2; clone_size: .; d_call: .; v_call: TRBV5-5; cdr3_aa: CASSLGRVFSGYTF; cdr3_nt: TGTGCCAGCAGCCTGGGACGCGTCTTTAGTGGCTACACCTTC
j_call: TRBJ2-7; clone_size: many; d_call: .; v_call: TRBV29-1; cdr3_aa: CSTKTSGYEQYF; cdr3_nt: TGCAGCACAAAAACCTCGGGGTACGAGCAGTACTTC
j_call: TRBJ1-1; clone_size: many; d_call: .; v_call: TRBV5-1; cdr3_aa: CASSETEWETEAFF; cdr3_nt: TGCGCCAGCAGCGAGACAGAGTGGGAAACTGAAGCTTTCTTT
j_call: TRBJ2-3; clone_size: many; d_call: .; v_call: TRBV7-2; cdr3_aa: CASSPGPNSPDTQYF; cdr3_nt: TGTGCCAGCAGCCCGGGCCCTAATTCCCCGGATACGCAGTATTTT
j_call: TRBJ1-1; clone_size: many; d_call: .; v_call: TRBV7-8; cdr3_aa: CASSLESRNTEAFF; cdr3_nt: TGTGCCAGCAGCTTAGAGAGCAGGAACACTGAAGCTTTCTTT
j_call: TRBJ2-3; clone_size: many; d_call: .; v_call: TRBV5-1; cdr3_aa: CASSSGNWDTQYF; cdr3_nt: TGCGCCAGCAGCTCCGGGAATTGGGATACGCAGTATTTT
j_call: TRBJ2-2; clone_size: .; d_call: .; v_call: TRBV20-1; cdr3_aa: CFWGAGSQNTGELFF; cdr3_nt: TGCTTCTGGGGAGCGGGCAGCCAGAACACCGGGGAGCTGTTTTTT
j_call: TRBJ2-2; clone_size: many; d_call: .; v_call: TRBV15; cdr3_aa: CATSRREANTGELFF; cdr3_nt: TGTGCCACCAGCAGAAGGGAGGCCAACACCGGGGAGCTGTTTTTT
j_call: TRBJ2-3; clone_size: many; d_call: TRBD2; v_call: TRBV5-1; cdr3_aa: CASSLGTSDTDTQYF; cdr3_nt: TGCGCCAGCAGCCTCGGGACTAGCGACACAGATACGCAGTATTTT
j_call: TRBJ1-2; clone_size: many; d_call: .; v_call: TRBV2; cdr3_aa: CASSEDSYGYTF; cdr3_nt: TGTGCCAGCAGTGAAGATTCCTATGGCTACACCTTC
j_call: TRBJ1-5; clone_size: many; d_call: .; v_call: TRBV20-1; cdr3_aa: CSARRGSNSNQPQHF; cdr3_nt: TGCAGTGCTAGAAGGGGCAGCAATAGCAATCAGCCCCAGCATTTT
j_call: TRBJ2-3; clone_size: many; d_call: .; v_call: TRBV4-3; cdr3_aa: CASSLELTDTQYF; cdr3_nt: TGCGCCAGCAGCCTGGAGCTAACAGATACGCAGTATTTT
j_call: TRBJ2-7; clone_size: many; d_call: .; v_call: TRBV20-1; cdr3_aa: CSAMTGGGWYEQYF; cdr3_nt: TGCAGTGCTATGACGGGAGGGGGCTGGTACGAGCAGTACTTC
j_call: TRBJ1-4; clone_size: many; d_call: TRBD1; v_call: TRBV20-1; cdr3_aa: CSASPGQGGEKLFF; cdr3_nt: TGCAGTGCTAGCCCGGGACAGGGAGGTGAAAAACTGTTTTTT
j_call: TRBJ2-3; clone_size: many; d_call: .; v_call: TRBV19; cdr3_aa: CASRMGLRDTQYF; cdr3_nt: TGTGCCAGTAGGATGGGGTTGAGAGATACGCAGTATTTT
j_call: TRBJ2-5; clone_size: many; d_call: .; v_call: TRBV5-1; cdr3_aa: CASSRDQETQYF; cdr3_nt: TGCGCCAGCAGCAGGGATCAAGAGACCCAGTACTTC
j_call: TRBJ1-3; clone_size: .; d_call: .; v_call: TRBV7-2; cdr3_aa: CASSFIVGARGNTIYF; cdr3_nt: TGTGCCAGCAGCTTTATCGTGGGGGCGCGGGGAAACACCATATATTTT
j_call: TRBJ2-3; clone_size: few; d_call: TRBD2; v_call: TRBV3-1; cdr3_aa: CASCQDRGLAGLTDTQYF; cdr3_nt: TGTGCCTCCTGCCAAGACCGGGGACTAGCGGGATTAACAGATACGCAGTATTTT
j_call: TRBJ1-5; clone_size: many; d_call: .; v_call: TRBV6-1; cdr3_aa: CASKATVSNQPQHF; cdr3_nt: TGTGCCAGCAAGGCCACCGTGAGCAATCAGCCCCAGCATTTT
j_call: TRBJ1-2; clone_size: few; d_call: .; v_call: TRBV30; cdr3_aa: CAWSVDGGRDYGYTF; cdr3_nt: TGTGCCTGGAGTGTAGATGGGGGCAGGGACTATGGCTACACCTTC
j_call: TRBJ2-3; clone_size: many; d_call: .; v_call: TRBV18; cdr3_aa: CASSPTQGLTDTQYF; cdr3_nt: TGTGCCAGCTCACCTACCCAGGGGTTAACAGATACGCAGTATTTT
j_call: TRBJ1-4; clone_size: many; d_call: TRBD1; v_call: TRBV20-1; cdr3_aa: CSARDGGGAEKLFF; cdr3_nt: TGCAGTGCTAGAGATGGAGGGGGCGCGGAAAAACTGTTTTTT
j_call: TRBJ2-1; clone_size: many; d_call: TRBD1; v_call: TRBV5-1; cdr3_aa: CASSTGTELYNEQFF; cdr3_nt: TGCGCCAGCAGCACCGGGACAGAACTATACAATGAGCAGTTCTTC
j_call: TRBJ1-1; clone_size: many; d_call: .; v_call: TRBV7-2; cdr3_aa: CASTFPIGDTEAFF; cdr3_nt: TGTGCCAGCACCTTCCCAATCGGGGACACTGAAGCTTTCTTT
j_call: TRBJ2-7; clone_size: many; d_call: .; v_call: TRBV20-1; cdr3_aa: CSAREGGLSYEQYF; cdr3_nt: TGCAGTGCTAGAGAGGGGGGGCTCTCGTACGAGCAGTACTTC
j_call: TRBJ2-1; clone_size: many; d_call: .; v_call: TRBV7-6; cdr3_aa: CASSDPLGRHEQFF; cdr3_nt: TGTGCCAGCAGCGACCCCTTAGGGAGGCATGAGCAGTTCTTC
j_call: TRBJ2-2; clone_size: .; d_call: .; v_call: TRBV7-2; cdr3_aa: CASSLRGEGSAGELFF; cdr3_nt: TGTGCCAGCAGCTTAAGGGGGGAGGGAAGCGCCGGGGAGCTGTTTTTT
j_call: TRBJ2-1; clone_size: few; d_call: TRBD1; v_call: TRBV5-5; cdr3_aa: CASSPVVGTGLFF; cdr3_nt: TGTGCCAGCAGCCCCGTCGTCGGGACAGGGCTGTTCTTC
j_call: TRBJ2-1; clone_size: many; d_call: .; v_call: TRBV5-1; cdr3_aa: CASSLGGLPNEQFF; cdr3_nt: TGCGCCAGCAGCTTGGGGGGACTCCCCAATGAGCAGTTCTTC